A selection of T cell receptor beta chains follows, all from one sample in a study of blood T cell repertoires in COVID-19. Produced via immunoSEQ multiplex PCR; TCRdb's table is partial and in-frame only. The sample gives under 300,000 clones, just over 85% of which show up once; around 2.9% is in the top ten. The specimen was peripheral blood. All receptors derive from a woman younger than 45 with active or convalescent COVID-19. CDR3s leave out the opening cysteine and the closing phenylalanine or tryptophan.

17 | TRBV27 | ASSLVRGGLPSRADTQY
14 | TRBV7-6 | ASSSMTSGVAETQY
12 | TRBV5-1 | ASRGVGGGETQY
12 | TRBV9 | ASSEGGVDTEAF
13 | TRBV19 | ASRRTGIRNTEAF
13 | TRBV5-1 | ASSSSGTGADTQY
12 | TRBV6-2/TRBV6-3 | ASSYTPDNYGYT
14 | TRBV5-1 | ASSLARAGGADTQY
13 | TRBV30 | AWSRWAGPTYEQY
10 | TRBV12-5 | ASGSEERGYT
12 | TRBV27 | ASSRTGPYNEQF
12 | TRBV18 | ASSPLGSEDEQY
12 | TRBV29-1 | SVDLRSGEKTQY
13 | TRBV7-9 | ASSSHFSGANVLT